The rows below give T cell receptor beta chains drawn from one sample of a study of CD8 T cells in ankylosing spondylitis. TCRdb fed the 5' RACE reads into MiXCR, producing one record per CDR3 protein. The sample lists roughly 160,000 distinct CDR3 sequences, around 10% occurring once. Sequencing was done on a sample of blood, either unsorted or a sorted T cell fraction (not recorded which). These receptors all come from a male donor with ankylosing spondylitis or in good health (not recorded which). The CDR3 runs from the conserved cysteine through the conserved F or W. D genes are given only for firm matches. Not every row has a clone size; where given, it reads once, few, many or a size class.

clone_size: many
j_call: TRBJ2-1
v_call: TRBV29-1
d_call: NA
cdr3_nt: TGCAGCGTTCGCGGGACGGTGGCACTGGATGAGCAGTTCTTC
cdr3_aa: CSVRGTVALDEQFF

clone_size: many
j_call: TRBJ2-3
v_call: TRBV6-2/TRBV6-3
d_call: TRBD1
cdr3_nt: TGTGCCAGCAGTTACTCTCGACAGGGATTAACAGATACGCAGTATTTT
cdr3_aa: CASSYSRQGLTDTQYF

clone_size: NA
j_call: TRBJ2-6
v_call: TRBV24-1
d_call: NA
cdr3_nt: TGTGCCACCAGTGACCCGAGAAACTCTGGGGCCAACGTCCTGACTTTC
cdr3_aa: CATSDPRNSGANVLTF

clone_size: many
j_call: TRBJ2-7
v_call: TRBV12-3/TRBV12-4
d_call: NA
cdr3_nt: TGTGCCAGCAGTCCCCGGGGGTCCGAGCAGTACTTC
cdr3_aa: CASSPRGSEQYF

clone_size: NA
j_call: TRBJ2-3
v_call: TRBV3-1
d_call: NA
cdr3_nt: TGTGCCAGCAGCCAAGAAGGTGGGACTCCCGGCCAAGATACGCAGTATTTT
cdr3_aa: CASSQEGGTPGQDTQYF

clone_size: few
j_call: TRBJ1-4
v_call: TRBV20-1
d_call: NA
cdr3_nt: TGCAGTGCTAGAGATCTATGGCAGGGAACTAATGAAAAACTGTTTTTT
cdr3_aa: CSARDLWQGTNEKLFF

clone_size: few
j_call: TRBJ2-2
v_call: TRBV5-1
d_call: NA
cdr3_nt: TGCGCCAGCAGCTTGCAGGGAACGAACACCGGGGAGCTGTTTTTT
cdr3_aa: CASSLQGTNTGELFF

clone_size: few
j_call: TRBJ2-7
v_call: TRBV18
d_call: TRBD1
cdr3_nt: TGTGCCAGCTCACCGGGACAGGCTCCGTTTCAGCAGTACTTC
cdr3_aa: CASSPGQAPFQQYF

clone_size: many
j_call: TRBJ2-1
v_call: TRBV3-1
d_call: NA
cdr3_nt: TGTGCCAGCAGCCTGGTTGCCCCTCGAGGCGATGAGCAGTTCTTC
cdr3_aa: CASSLVAPRGDEQFF

clone_size: many
j_call: TRBJ2-7
v_call: TRBV5-1
d_call: TRBD2
cdr3_nt: TGCGCCAGCAGCTCGCTAGAGACTAGCGGGAGCGACGAGCAGTACTTC
cdr3_aa: CASSSLETSGSDEQYF

clone_size: many
j_call: TRBJ1-1
v_call: TRBV5-1
d_call: NA
cdr3_nt: TGCGCCAGCAGCTTGCGGACTTCGGACACTGAAGCTTTCTTT
cdr3_aa: CASSLRTSDTEAFF

clone_size: many
j_call: TRBJ1-2
v_call: TRBV12-3/TRBV12-4
d_call: TRBD1
cdr3_nt: TGTGCCAGCAGTCCGGGACAGGGGAGATCTGGCTACACCTTC
cdr3_aa: CASSPGQGRSGYTF

clone_size: few
j_call: TRBJ2-2
v_call: TRBV6-5
d_call: NA
cdr3_nt: TGTGCCAGCAGTTACTCTGGGGGAGGTCGTAACACCGGGGAGCTGTTTTTT
cdr3_aa: CASSYSGGGRNTGELFF

clone_size: few
j_call: TRBJ2-2
v_call: TRBV10-3
d_call: TRBD1
cdr3_nt: TGTGCCATCGGCGCGACAGGGGAGGTCGGGGAGCTGTTTTTT
cdr3_aa: CAIGATGEVGELFF

clone_size: few
j_call: TRBJ1-2
v_call: TRBV11-2
d_call: NA
cdr3_nt: TGTGCCAGCAGCCCAACGGGCAATGGAGGGAACTATGGCTACACCTTC
cdr3_aa: CASSPTGNGGNYGYTF

clone_size: NA
j_call: TRBJ2-3
v_call: TRBV24-1
d_call: TRBD2
cdr3_nt: TGTGCCACCAGTGACTCGCGGGAGGGAGTGGATACGCAGTATTTT
cdr3_aa: CATSDSREGVDTQYF

clone_size: many
j_call: TRBJ1-1
v_call: TRBV10-3
d_call: TRBD1
cdr3_nt: TGTGCCATCAGTGCCAGGGGGCTACACACTGAAGCTTTCTTT
cdr3_aa: CAISARGLHTEAFF

clone_size: many
j_call: TRBJ1-2
v_call: TRBV5-1
d_call: NA
cdr3_nt: TGCGCCAGCAGCTTGGTGGGGGGAAGGAACTATGGCTACACCTTC
cdr3_aa: CASSLVGGRNYGYTF

clone_size: many
j_call: TRBJ2-2
v_call: TRBV5-1
d_call: TRBD2
cdr3_nt: TGCGCCAGCAGCCAACCGGGACTAGCGGGAGAAACCGGGGAGCTGTTTTTT
cdr3_aa: CASSQPGLAGETGELFF

clone_size: few
j_call: TRBJ2-1
v_call: TRBV30
d_call: TRBD1
cdr3_nt: TGTGCCTGGAGGCCGGACAGGGCCTCCTACAATGAGCAGTTCTTC
cdr3_aa: CAWRPDRASYNEQFF

clone_size: few
j_call: TRBJ1-5
v_call: TRBV12-3/TRBV12-4
d_call: NA
cdr3_nt: TGTGCCAGCAGTATCGCAGGGGTTTCCAATCAGCCCCAGCATTTT
cdr3_aa: CASSIAGVSNQPQHF

clone_size: few
j_call: TRBJ2-7
v_call: TRBV10-3
d_call: TRBD2
cdr3_nt: TGTGCCATAAAATTAAGCGGGGGGTCTGGTTACGAGCAGTACTTC
cdr3_aa: CAIKLSGGSGYEQYF

clone_size: many
j_call: TRBJ2-7
v_call: TRBV20-1
d_call: NA
cdr3_nt: TGCAGTGCTACGATCGACGGGAGCAACGAGCAGTACTTC
cdr3_aa: CSATIDGSNEQYF

clone_size: many
j_call: TRBJ2-7
v_call: TRBV12-3/TRBV12-4
d_call: NA
cdr3_nt: TGTGCCAGCAGTTTCAGGAGATACGAGCAGTACTTC
cdr3_aa: CASSFRRYEQYF

clone_size: many
j_call: TRBJ1-1
v_call: TRBV5-1
d_call: TRBD1
cdr3_nt: TGCGCCAGCAGCTTGGTGCTCAGGGGGGATAGGTACACTGAAGCTTTCTTT
cdr3_aa: CASSLVLRGDRYTEAFF

clone_size: many
j_call: TRBJ2-1
v_call: TRBV19
d_call: NA
cdr3_nt: TGTGCCAGTAGTATCGATCAGAGCTCCTACAATGAGCAGTTCTTC
cdr3_aa: CASSIDQSSYNEQFF

clone_size: many
j_call: TRBJ2-1
v_call: TRBV28
d_call: TRBD2
cdr3_nt: TGTGCCAGCAGTTTTTCGGGACTAGCGTACAATGAGCAGTTCTTC
cdr3_aa: CASSFSGLAYNEQFF

clone_size: few
j_call: TRBJ1-1
v_call: TRBV5-1
d_call: NA
cdr3_nt: TGCGCCAGCAGCTTGACAGGTCTAGGCGGGGGTGAAGCTTTCTTT
cdr3_aa: CASSLTGLGGGEAFF

clone_size: few
j_call: TRBJ1-2
v_call: TRBV11-2
d_call: NA
cdr3_nt: TGTGCCAGCAGCTTAGCTGGGAATCGGCTTTATGGCTACACCTTC
cdr3_aa: CASSLAGNRLYGYTF

clone_size: many
j_call: TRBJ1-2
v_call: TRBV4-3
d_call: NA
cdr3_nt: TGCGCCAGCAGCCAAGATACCCAGGGTACCTTTACCTATGGCTACACCTTC
cdr3_aa: CASSQDTQGTFTYGYTF

clone_size: many
j_call: TRBJ2-1
v_call: TRBV7-7
d_call: NA
cdr3_nt: TGTGCCAGCAGCCAAGGTGGGGGGGGGCTGCTCTACAATGAGCAGTTCTTC
cdr3_aa: CASSQGGGGLLYNEQFF

clone_size: many
j_call: TRBJ2-2
v_call: TRBV5-5
d_call: TRBD1
cdr3_nt: TGTGCCAGCAGCTTCCGAGCAGGGGGGAACACCGGGGAGCTGTTTTTT
cdr3_aa: CASSFRAGGNTGELFF

clone_size: many
j_call: TRBJ2-5
v_call: TRBV12-5
d_call: NA
cdr3_nt: TGTGCTAGTGGTTTGGTGGTTCTCGGGGCAGAGACCCAGTACTTC
cdr3_aa: CASGLVVLGAETQYF

clone_size: few
j_call: TRBJ2-4
v_call: TRBV6-1
d_call: NA
cdr3_nt: TGTGCCAGCAGTGAATGGACAGAGGTAAACATTCAGTACTTC
cdr3_aa: CASSEWTEVNIQYF

clone_size: NA
j_call: TRBJ2-1
v_call: TRBV20-1
d_call: TRBD2
cdr3_nt: TGCAGTGCTGCCTGGAGGACTAGCGTATCCTACAATGAGCAGTTCTTC
cdr3_aa: CSAAWRTSVSYNEQFF

clone_size: many
j_call: TRBJ2-2
v_call: TRBV20-1
d_call: NA
cdr3_nt: TGCAGTGCTTTGATGCCCTTTAGTGGCGGGGAGCTGTTTTTT
cdr3_aa: CSALMPFSGGELFF

clone_size: NA
j_call: TRBJ1-1
v_call: TRBV5-1
d_call: NA
cdr3_nt: TGCGCCAGCAGCTTGGAGAGCGATGTGCCTGAAGCTTTCTTT
cdr3_aa: CASSLESDVPEAFF

clone_size: few
j_call: TRBJ1-4
v_call: TRBV20-1
d_call: NA
cdr3_nt: TGCAGTGCTAGGCCTCTCCATCCGGGGGCAGTTAAGGAAAAACTGTTTTTT
cdr3_aa: CSARPLHPGAVKEKLFF

clone_size: many
j_call: TRBJ2-5
v_call: TRBV27
d_call: NA
cdr3_nt: TGTGCCAGCAGTTTAGGGCCAAGTGGGACCCAGTACTTC
cdr3_aa: CASSLGPSGTQYF